These 8 T cell receptor beta chains came from one sample sequenced in a study of blood T cell repertoires in COVID-19. Clones were sequenced by immunoSEQ multiplex PCR, and TCRdb holds only the in-frame ones, with some missing. The data show approximately 76,000 clones, around nine tenths seen once. Sequencing input: peripheral blood. The source is a woman in her sixties with acute or convalescent COVID-19.

This clone came up once. The chain combines TRBV6-5 with TRBJ2-7, with TRBD1 matching over 8 bases. The length of the CDR3 is 14 residues. V shed 2 bases, J shed 2 bases, and the junction held 2 bases outside the gene matches. Germline V gene lookup returns CDR1 MNHEY and CDR2 SVGAGI. The CDR3 here is CASSYDRGAYEQYF. In DNA, the CDR3 is TGTGCCAGCAGTTACGACAGGGGCGCCTACGAGCAGTACTTC.

V gene TRBV19 combines with J gene TRBJ2-1, with TRBD2 matching 10 bases. V lost 7 bases to trimming and J lost 9 bases; unmatched junction nucleotides: 3. CDR3 length: 12 residues. Germline V gene data show CDR1 as LNHDA and CDR2 as SQIVND (reference sequence). The CDR3 is CASTAGGSEQFF. The DNA of the CDR3 is TGTGCCAGTACAGCGGGGGGGAGTGAGCAGTTCTTC.

The rearrangement joins TRBV7-9 to TRBJ2-1; the D gene is possibly TRBD1 (6 bases). In germline, CDR1 is SEHNR, CDR2 FQNEAQ (reference sequence). V was trimmed by 6 bases and J by 4 bases, leaving 13 bases between them. The CDR3 runs to 14 residues. Written as DNA, the CDR3 is TGTGCCAGCAGAAAAACAGGGAATTACAATGAGCAGTTCTTC. Protein product: CASRKTGNYNEQFF.

This sequence joins TRBV24-1 and TRBJ2-7; possibly TRBD2 for D (5 bases). Trimming removed 6 bases from V and 6 bases from J, with 14 bases in between. The CDR3 sequence is 13 residues long. The germline gives CDR1 KGHDR, CDR2 SFDVKD. The CDR3 is CATSRRASSEQYF. In nucleotides, the CDR3 is TGTGCCACCAGTCGGCGGGCCTCAAGCGAGCAGTACTTC.

The chain is built from TRBV2 and TRBJ1-5; 9 nucleotides line up with TRBD1. V lost 6 bases to trimming and J lost 4 bases; unmatched junction nucleotides: 1. The CDR3 runs 13 residues. Germline values: CDR1 SNHLY, CDR2 FYNNEI. The CDR3 loop is CASRDRGNQPQHF. The CDR3 nucleotides are TGTGCCAGCAGGGACAGGGGAAATCAGCCCCAGCATTTT.

This clone showed up just once. The rearrangement uses TRBV7-9 and TRBJ2-5; TRBD2 agrees at 11 bases. The J segment lost 0 bases and the V segment lost 5 bases, leaving 11 bases of the junction unmatched. The CDR3 is 18 amino acids. Per germline, CDR1 SEHNR and CDR2 FQNEAQ (reference sequence). CDR3 DNA sequence: TGTGCCAGCAGCCCGTTACGTCCTAGCGGGGGGCACCAAGAGACCCAGTACTTC. Residues: CASSPLRPSGGHQETQYF.

The CDR3 nucleotides read TGTGCCAGCAGGCAGGGACAAGACTATGGCTACACCTTC. Translation: CASRQGQDYGYTF. The chain has TRBV3-1 (or the pseudogene TRBV3-2) and TRBJ1-2, with a tentative D call TRBD1 (6 bases). Trimming pared 6 bases from V and 3 bases from J, leaving 11 bases between. CDR1 and CDR2 (germline): LGHDT, YNNKEL (reference sequence). This CDR3 is built from 13 residues.

The V gene is TRBV3-1 (or the pseudogene TRBV3-2), the J gene TRBJ2-2, with unresolved D. CDR3 length: 14 amino acids. Trimming pared 1 base from V and 3 bases from J, leaving 6 bases between. From germline, CDR1 is LGHDT and CDR2 YNNKEL (reference sequence). The CDR3 coding sequence is TGTGCCAGCAGCCAAGCAGACTACACCGGGGAGCTGTTTTTT. It specifies CASSQADYTGELFF.